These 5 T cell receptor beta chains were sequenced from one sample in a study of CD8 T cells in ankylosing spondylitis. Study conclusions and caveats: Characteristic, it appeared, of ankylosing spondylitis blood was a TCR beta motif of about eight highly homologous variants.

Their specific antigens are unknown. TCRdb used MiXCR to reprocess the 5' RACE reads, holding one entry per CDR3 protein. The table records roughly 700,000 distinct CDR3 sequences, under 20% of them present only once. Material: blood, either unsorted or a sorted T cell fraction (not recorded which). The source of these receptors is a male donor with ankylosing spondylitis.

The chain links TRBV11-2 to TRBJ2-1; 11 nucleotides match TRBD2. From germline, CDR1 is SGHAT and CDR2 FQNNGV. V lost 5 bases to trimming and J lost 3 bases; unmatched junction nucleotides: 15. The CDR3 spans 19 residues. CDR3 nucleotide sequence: TGTGCCAGCAGCCCATGGCGTTTTTCTACTAGCGGGAGCTACAATGAGCAGTTCTTC. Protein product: CASSPWRFSTSGSYNEQFF.

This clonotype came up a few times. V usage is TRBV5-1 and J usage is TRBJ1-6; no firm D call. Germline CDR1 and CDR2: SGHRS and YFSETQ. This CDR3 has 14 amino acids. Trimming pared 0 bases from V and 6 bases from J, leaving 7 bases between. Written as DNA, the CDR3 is TGCGCCAGCAGCTTGGAGTCTGGTAATTCACCCCTCCACTTT. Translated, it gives CASSLESGNSPLHF. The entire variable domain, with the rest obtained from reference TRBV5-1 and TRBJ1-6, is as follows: KAGVTQTPRYLIKTRGQQVTLSCSPISGHRSVSWYQQTPGQGLQFLFEYFSETQRNKGNFPGRFSGRQFSNSRSEMNVSTLELGDSALYLCASSLESGNSPLHFGNGTRLTVT.

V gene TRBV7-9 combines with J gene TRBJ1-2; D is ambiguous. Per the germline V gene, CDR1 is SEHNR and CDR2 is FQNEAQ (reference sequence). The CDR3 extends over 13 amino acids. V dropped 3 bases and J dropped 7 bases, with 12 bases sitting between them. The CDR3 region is CASSLPETCGYTF. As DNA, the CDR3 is TGTGCCAGCAGCTTGCCAGAGACCTGTGGCTACACCTTC.

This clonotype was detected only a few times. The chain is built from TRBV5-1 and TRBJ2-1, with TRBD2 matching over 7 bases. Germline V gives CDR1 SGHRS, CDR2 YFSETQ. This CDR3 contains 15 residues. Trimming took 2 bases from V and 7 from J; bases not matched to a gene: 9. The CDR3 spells CASSLAGGTTNEQFF. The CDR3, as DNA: TGCGCCAGCAGCTTAGCCGGGGGGACTACGAATGAGCAGTTCTTC.

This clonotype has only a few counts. The CDR3 DNA reads as TGTGCCAGCAGCCGTTCAGGGGGCGCCGACTATGGCTACACCTTC. It codes for CASSRSGGADYGYTF. V gene TRBV4-2 combines with J gene TRBJ1-2; 8 bases fit TRBD1. CDR3 size: 15 residues. J lost 3 bases, V lost 4 bases, and 7 bases had no gene match. Germline V gene sequence: CDR1 LGHNA, CDR2 YNFKEQ.